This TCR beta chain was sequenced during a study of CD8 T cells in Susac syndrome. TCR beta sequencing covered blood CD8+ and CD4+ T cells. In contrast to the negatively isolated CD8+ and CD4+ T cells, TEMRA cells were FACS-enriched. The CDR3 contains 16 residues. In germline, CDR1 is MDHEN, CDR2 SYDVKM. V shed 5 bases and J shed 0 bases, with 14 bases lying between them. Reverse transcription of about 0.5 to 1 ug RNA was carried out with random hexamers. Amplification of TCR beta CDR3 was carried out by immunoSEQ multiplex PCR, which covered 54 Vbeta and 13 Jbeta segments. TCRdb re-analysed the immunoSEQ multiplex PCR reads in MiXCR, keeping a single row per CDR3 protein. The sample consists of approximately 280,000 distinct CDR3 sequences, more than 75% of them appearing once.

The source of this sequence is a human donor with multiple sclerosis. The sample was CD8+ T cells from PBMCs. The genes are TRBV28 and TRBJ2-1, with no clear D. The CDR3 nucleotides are TGTGCCAGCAGTCGTCGGGCGCCGAGCTCCTACAATGAGCAGTTCTTC. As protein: CASSRRAPSSYNEQFF.